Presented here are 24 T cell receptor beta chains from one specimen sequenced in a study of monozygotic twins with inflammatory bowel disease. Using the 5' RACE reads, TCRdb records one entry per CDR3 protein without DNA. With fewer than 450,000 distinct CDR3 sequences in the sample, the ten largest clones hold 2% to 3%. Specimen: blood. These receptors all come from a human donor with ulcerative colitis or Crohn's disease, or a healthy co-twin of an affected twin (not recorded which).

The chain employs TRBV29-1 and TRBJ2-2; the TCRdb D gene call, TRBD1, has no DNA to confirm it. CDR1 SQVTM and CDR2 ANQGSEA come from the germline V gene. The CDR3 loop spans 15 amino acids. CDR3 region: CSVGRDTANTGELFF.

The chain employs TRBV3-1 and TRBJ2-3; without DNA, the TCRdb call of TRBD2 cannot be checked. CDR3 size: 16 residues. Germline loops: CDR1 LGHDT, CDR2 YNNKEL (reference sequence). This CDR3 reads CASSQESLAGTDTQYF.

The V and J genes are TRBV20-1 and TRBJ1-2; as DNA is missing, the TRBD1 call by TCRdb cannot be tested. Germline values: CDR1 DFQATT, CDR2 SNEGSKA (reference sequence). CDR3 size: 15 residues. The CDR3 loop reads CSARVSRQGSYGYTF.

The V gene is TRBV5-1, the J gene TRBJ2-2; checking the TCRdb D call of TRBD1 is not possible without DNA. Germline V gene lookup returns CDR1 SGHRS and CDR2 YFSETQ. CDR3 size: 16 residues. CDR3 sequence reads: CASSLLDRPNTGELFF.

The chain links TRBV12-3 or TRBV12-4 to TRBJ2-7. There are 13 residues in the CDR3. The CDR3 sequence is CASSLYRRGEQYF.

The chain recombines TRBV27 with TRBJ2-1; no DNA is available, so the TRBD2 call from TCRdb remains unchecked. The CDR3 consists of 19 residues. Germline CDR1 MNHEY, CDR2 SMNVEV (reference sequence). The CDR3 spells CASSFLRLAGGRPYNEQFF.

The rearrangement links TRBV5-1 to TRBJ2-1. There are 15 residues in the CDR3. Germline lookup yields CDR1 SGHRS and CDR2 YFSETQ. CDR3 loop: CASSLRQDSYNEQFF.

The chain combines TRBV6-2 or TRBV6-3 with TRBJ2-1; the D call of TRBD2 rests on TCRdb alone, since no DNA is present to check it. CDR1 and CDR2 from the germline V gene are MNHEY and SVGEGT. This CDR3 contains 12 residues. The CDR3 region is CASRAEAGEQFF.

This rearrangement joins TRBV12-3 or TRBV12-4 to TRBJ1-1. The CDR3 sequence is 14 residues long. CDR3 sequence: CASSLTRRPTEAFF.

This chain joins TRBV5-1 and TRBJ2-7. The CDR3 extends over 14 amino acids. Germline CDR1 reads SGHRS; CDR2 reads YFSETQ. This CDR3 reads CASSLVAGINEQYF.

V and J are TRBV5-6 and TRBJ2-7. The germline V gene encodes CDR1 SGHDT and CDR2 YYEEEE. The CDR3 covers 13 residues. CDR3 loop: CASSLKSSYEQYF. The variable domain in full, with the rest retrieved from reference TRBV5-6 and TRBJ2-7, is DAGVTQSPTHLIKTRGQQVTLRCSPKSGHDTVSWYQQALGQGPQFIFQYYEEEERQRGNFPDRFSGHQFPNYSSELNVNALLLGDSALYLCASSLKSSYEQYFGPGTRLTVT.

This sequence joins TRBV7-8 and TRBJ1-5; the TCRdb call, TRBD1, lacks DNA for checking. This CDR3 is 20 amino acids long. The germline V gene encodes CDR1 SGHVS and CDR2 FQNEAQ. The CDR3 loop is CASSLTGGISTGGFNQPQHF. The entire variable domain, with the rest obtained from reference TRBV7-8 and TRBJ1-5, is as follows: GAGVSQSPRYKVAKRGQDVALRCDPISGHVSLFWYQQALGQGPEFLTYFQNEAQLDKSGLPSDRFFAERPEGSVSTLKIQRTQQEDSAVYLCASSLTGGISTGGFNQPQHFGDGTRLSIL.

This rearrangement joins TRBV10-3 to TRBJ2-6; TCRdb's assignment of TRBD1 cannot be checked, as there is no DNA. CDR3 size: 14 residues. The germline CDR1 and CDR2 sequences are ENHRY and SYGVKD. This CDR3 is CAISGQAGTNVLTF.

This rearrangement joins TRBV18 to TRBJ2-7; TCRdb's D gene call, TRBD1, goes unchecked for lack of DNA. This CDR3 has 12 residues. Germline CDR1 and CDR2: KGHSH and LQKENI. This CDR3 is CASSGQSYKQYF.

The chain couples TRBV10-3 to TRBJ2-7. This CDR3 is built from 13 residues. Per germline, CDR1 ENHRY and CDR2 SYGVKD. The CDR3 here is CAISDTPSYEQYF.

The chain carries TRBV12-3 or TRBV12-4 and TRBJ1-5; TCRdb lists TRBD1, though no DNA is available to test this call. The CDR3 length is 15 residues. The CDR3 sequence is CASRAGPYSNQPQHF.

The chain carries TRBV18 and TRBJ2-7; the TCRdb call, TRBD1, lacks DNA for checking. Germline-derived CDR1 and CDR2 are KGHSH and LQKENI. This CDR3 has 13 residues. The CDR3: CASSVDRGYEQYF.

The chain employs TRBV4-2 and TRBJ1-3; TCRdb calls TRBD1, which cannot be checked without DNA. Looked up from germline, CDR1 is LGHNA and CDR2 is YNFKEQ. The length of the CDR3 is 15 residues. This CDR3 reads CASSHRGLGGNTIYF.

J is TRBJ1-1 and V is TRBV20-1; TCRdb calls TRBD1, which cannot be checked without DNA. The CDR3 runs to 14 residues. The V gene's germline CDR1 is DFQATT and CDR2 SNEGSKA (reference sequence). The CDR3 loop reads CSAKHPRVNTEAFF.

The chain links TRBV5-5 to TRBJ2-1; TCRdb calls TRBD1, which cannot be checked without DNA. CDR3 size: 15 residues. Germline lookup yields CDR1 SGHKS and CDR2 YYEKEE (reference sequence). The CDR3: CASSLTGSFSDEQFF.

The CDR3 sequence: CASSATPGRTTPLHF. V is TRBV25-1 and J is TRBJ1-6; without DNA, the TCRdb call of TRBD1 cannot be checked. Germline V gene lookup returns CDR1 MGHDK and CDR2 SYGVNS. The CDR3 has 15 residues.

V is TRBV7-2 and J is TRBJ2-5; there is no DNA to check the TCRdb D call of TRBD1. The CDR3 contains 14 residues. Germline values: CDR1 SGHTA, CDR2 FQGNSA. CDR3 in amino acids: CASSLPRTGETQYF. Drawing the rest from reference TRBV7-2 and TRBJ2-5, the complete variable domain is GAGVSQSPSNKVTEKGKDVELRCDPISGHTALYWYRQSLGQGLEFLIYFQGNSAPDKSGLPSDRFSAERTGGSVSTLTIQRTQQEDSAVYLCASSLPRTGETQYFGPGTRLLVL.

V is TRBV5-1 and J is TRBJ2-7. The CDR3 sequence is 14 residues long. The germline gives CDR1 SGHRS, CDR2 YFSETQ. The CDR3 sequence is CASSLHGAPYEQYF.

CDR3 region: CASRSAGGPLWQFF. The V call is TRBV6-6, the J call TRBJ2-1; TCRdb returns TRBD2, unconfirmable since there is no DNA. This CDR3 has 14 amino acids. Looked up from germline, CDR1 is MNHNY and CDR2 is SVGAGI (reference sequence).